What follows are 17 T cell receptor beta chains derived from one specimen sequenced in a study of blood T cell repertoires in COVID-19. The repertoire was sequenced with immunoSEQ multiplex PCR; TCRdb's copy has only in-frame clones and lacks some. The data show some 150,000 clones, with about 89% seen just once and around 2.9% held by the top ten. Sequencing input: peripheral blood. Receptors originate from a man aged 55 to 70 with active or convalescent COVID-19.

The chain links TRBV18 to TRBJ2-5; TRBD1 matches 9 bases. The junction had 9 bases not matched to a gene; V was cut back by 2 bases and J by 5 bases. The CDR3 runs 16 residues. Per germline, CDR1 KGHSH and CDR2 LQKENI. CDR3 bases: TGTGCCAGCTCACCAGGGCCGGGACAGGGTGTGGAGACCCAGTACTTC. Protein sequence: CASSPGPGQGVETQYF.

CDR3 sequence: CASSQEGGGSNEKLFF. The CDR3, as DNA: TGTGCCAGCAGCCAAGAAGGCGGGGGGTCGAATGAAAAACTGTTTTTT. The J gene is TRBJ1-4, the V gene TRBV4-2; the D gene is possibly TRBD1 (5 bases). Trimming cost V 0 bases and J 5 bases, with 13 bases left between them. CDR1 and CDR2 (germline): LGHNA, YNFKEQ. The CDR3 covers 16 residues.

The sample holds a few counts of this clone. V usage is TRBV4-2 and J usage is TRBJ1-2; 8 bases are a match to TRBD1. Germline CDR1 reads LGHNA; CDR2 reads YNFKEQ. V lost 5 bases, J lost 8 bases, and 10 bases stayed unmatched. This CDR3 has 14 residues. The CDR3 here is CASSGRGQGDGYTF. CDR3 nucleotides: TGTGCCAGCAGCGGACGAGGACAGGGTGACGGCTACACCTTC.

CDR3 protein: CASSSTVTEAFF. CDR3 coding DNA: TGTGCCAGCAGCTCGACAGTCACTGAAGCTTTCTTT. The rearrangement links TRBV5-6 to TRBJ1-1, with D perhaps matching TRBD1 (5 bases). This CDR3 comprises 12 residues. The germline V and J ends were trimmed by 3 bases and 4 bases, with 7 bases remaining between them. Germline V gives CDR1 SGHDT, CDR2 YYEEEE.

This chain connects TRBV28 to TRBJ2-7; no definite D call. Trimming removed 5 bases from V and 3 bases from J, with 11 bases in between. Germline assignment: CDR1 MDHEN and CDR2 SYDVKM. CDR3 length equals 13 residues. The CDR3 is CASSPPPVYEQYF. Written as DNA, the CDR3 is TGTGCCAGCAGTCCTCCCCCGGTCTACGAGCAGTACTTC.

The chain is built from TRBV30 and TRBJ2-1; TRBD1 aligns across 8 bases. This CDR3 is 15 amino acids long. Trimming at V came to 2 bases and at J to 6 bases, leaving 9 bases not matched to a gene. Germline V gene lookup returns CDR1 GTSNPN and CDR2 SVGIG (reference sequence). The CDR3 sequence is CAWSPDRGVGNEQFF. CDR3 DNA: TGTGCCTGGAGTCCTGACAGGGGAGTAGGCAATGAGCAGTTCTTC.

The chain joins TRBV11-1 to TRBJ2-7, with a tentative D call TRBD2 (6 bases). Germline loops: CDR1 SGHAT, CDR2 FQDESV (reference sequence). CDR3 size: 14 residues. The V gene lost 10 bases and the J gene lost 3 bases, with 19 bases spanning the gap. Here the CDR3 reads CATPARGNHYEQYF. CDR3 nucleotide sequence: TGTGCCACCCCCGCCCGGGGGAATCACTACGAGCAGTACTTC.

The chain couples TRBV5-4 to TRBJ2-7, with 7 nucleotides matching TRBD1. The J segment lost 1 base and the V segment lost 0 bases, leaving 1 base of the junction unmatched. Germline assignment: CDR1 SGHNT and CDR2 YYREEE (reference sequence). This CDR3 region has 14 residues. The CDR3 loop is CASSLDRGSYEQYF. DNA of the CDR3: TGTGCCAGCAGCTTGGACAGGGGTTCCTACGAGCAGTACTTC.

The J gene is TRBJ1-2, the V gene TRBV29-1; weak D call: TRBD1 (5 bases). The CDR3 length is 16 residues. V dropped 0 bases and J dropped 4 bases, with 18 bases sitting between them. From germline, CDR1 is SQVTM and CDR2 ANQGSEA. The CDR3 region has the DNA TGCAGCGTTGAAGATTCCCCAAAAACAGGAAGCTATGGCTACACCTTC. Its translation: CSVEDSPKTGSYGYTF.

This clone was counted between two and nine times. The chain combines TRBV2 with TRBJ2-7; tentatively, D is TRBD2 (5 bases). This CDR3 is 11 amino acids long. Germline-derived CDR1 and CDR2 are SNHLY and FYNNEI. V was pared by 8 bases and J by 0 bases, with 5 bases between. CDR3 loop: CASGGSYEQYF. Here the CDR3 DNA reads TGTGCCAGCGGAGGCTCCTACGAGCAGTACTTC.

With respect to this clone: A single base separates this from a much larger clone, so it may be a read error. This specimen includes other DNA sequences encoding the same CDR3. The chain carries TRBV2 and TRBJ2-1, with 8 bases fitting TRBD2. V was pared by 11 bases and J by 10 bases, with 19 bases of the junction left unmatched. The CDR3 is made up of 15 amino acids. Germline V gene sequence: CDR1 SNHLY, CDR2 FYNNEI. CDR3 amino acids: CASGGRGRASGEQFF. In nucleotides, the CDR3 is TGTGCCTCGGGGGGGCGAGGGAGGGCCAGTGGGGAGCAGTTCTTC.

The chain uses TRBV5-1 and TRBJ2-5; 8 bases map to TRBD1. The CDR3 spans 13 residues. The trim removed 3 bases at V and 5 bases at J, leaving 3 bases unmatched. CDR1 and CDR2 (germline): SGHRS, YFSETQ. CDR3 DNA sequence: TGCGCCAGCAGCTCTCGACAGGGGGAGACCCAGTACTTC. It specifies CASSSRQGETQYF.

CDR3 protein: CASSLDRYRYVNGYTF. For the CDR3, the DNA is TGTGCCAGCAGCTTAGATCGTTACCGCTACGTTAATGGCTACACCTTC. This chain links TRBV11-3 with TRBJ1-2; D is unresolved. Trimming shortened V by 0 bases and J by 6 bases, and 17 bases separated the two germline ends. The CDR3 consists of 16 residues. Germline-derived CDR1 and CDR2 are SGHNT and YENEEA. Full variable domain (rest looked up from reference TRBV11-3 and TRBJ1-2): EAGVVQSPRYKIIEKKQPVAFWCNPISGHNTLYWYLQNLGQGPELLIRYENEEAVDDSQLPKDRFSAERLKGVDSTLKIQPAELGDSAVYLCASSLDRYRYVNGYTFGSGTRLTVV.

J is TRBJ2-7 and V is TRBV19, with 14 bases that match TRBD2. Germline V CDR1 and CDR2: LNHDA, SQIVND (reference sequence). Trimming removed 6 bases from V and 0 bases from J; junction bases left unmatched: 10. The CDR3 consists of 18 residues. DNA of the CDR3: TGTGCCAGTAGCCAAAGGACTAGCGGGAGGATCCTCTCCTACGAGCAGTACTTC. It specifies CASSQRTSGRILSYEQYF.

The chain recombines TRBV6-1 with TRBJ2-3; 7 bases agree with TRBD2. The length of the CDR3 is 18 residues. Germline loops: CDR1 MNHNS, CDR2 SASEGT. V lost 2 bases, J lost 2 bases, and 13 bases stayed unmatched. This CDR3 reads CASSETGPGRVVTDTQYF. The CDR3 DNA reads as TGTGCCAGCAGTGAAACGGGACCAGGGAGGGTAGTCACAGATACGCAGTATTTT.

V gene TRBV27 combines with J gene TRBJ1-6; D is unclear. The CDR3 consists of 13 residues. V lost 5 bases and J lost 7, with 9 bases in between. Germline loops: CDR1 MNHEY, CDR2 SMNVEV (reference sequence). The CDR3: CASSPSKNSPLHF. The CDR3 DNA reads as TGTGCCAGCAGTCCATCAAAAAATTCACCCCTCCACTTT.

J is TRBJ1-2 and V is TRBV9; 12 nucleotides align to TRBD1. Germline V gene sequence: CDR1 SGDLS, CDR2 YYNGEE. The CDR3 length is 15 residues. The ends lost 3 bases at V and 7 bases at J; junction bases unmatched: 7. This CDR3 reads CASSGGTGGAGGYTF. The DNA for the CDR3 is TGTGCCAGCAGCGGGGGGACAGGGGGCGCAGGTGGCTACACCTTC.